This T cell receptor (beta chain) was sequenced in a study of blood T cell repertoires in COVID-19. Study in general: The study drew acute and convalescent COVID-19 samples from the United States, Italy and Spain. The analysed material was cDNA or gDNA that came from T cells, B-cell-depleted T cells, or PBMCs.

Authors' data handling: From reference gene primer amplification, estimates of nucleated cell counts were derived. TCRdb keeps only in-frame clones here, not all; method: immunoSEQ multiplex PCR. V and J calls and clone size are copied from that table; D and trimming were computed from the DNA. The sample holds more than 200,000 clones, around 84% seen once. Seattle cases were enrolled at active infection and followed longitudinally. The CDR3 is 16 residues long. Per the germline V gene, CDR1 is MGHDK and CDR2 is SYGVNS. Trimming cost V 1 base and J 7 bases; bases outside gene matches: 8. The source of this sequence is an elderly woman with COVID-19, enrolled during active disease. The rearrangement uses TRBV25-1 and TRBJ2-1, with TRBD1 matching over 9 bases. The sequencing input was peripheral blood. CDR3 DNA: TGTGCCAGCAGTGAATTAGTACAGGGGGCACGGAATGAGCAGTTCTTC. This translates into CASSELVQGARNEQFF.